This T cell receptor (beta chain) appears in the sequencing data of a study of cytomegalovirus exposure and HLA in healthy donors. These donors, healthy bone marrow donors, were studied. This clone was found a few times. Its specificity is unknown. General study results and limits: A link between a missense DCLRE1C variant and TCR beta V- and J-gene trimming emerged from a later analysis.

In the PCR, 60 Vbeta and 13 Jbeta primers were used. Profiled with immunoSEQ multiplex PCR; TCRdb holds only in-frame clones, not every one. The data hold about 120,000 clones, with around a tenth observed a single time. Input material: PBMCs. The TCR sequence derives from a man in his thirties or forties in good health and CMV-seronegative.

CDR3 in amino acids: CASSLGTRPNTGELFF. CDR3 nucleotide sequence: TGTGCCAGCAGCTTGGGGACTAGACCTAACACCGGGGAGCTGTTTTTT. This chain joins TRBV5-8 and TRBJ2-2; 7 bases are shared with TRBD2. Germline V lookup: CDR1 SGHTS, CDR2 YDEGEE. V trimming: 0 bases; J trimming: 2 bases; junction bases outside the gene matches: 4. This CDR3 contains 16 residues.